This T cell receptor beta chain came from a study of immune reconstitution after stem cell transplant in scleroderma (dated by TCRdb to 2016 to 2017). Library creation used RT-PCR. TCRdb names Illumina MiSeq as the instrument used. The public reads were run again by TCRdb, first through fastp at Q25 and then through MiXCR, and only productive beta chains were kept. Rows merge per CDR3 protein into single entries with the most common DNA and genes. This sample comprises just under 5,000 distinct CDR3 sequences, less than 9.5% of them detected only once. The ten largest make up around 4.2% of the sample. This clonotype was observed a few times. There is no known antigen for this receptor. The sample holds no much larger clone one base away, and base qualities are not on file. From a lookup of the germline V gene, CDR1 and CDR2 are SGHVS and FNYEAQ. Its CDR3 holds 19 amino acids, cysteine through phenylalanine. CDR3 DNA is the only sequence kept; it has 57 bases, read in frame from the first base. Trimming takes 5 bases off V and 3 bases off J; junction bases not matched to a gene: 19.

This material was collected before or after autologous hematopoietic stem cell transplantation (not recorded which). This sequence uses TRBV7-6 and TRBJ2-3; the central 8 bases match TRBD2. The TCR sequence derives from a male donor with systemic sclerosis. CDR3 sequence: CASSRRGVGPAGRTDTQYF. The nucleotides are TGTGCCAGCAGCAGGCGGGGGGTTGGACCAGCGGGAAGGACAGATACGCAGTATTTT.